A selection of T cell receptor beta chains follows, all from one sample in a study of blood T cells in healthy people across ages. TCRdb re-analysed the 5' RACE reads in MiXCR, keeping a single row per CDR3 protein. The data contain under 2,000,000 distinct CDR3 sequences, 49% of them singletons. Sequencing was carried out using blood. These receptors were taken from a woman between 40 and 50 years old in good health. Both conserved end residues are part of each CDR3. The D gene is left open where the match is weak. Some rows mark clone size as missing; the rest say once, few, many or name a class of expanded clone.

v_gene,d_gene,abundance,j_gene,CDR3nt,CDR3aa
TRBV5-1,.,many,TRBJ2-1,TGTGCCAGCAGCTTTAACAATGAGCAGTTCTTC,CASSFNNEQFF
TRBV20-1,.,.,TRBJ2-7,TGCAGTGCTAGAGTCACGGGGGCTACCTACGAGCAGTACTTC,CSARVTGATYEQYF
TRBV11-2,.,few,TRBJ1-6,TGTGCCAGCAGCCACAATTCGGATTCACCCCTCCACTTT,CASSHNSDSPLHF
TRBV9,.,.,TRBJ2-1,TGTGCCAGCAGCGTAGGGGGGGCCGGGTACAATGAGCAGTTCTTC,CASSVGGAGYNEQFF
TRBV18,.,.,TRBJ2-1,TGTACCAGCTCAAGGGTCCAACTGGGTGAGCAGTTCTTC,CTSSRVQLGEQFF
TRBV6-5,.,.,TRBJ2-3,TGTGCCAGCAGTTACGGGGGCAGGCGGACAGATACGCAGTATTTT,CASSYGGRRTDTQYF
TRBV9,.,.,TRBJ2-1,TGTGCCAGCAGCGGCGTACTCGGGGGCGAGCAGTTCTTC,CASSGVLGGEQFF
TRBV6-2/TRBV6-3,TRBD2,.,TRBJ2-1,TGTGCCAGCAGTTACTATCGAGCGGGGGGCAATAATGAGCAGTTCTTC,CASSYYRAGGNNEQFF
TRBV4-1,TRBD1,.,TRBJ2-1,TGCGCCAGCAGCCAAGAGGGACAGGTCTCCTACAATGAGCAGTTCTTC,CASSQEGQVSYNEQFF
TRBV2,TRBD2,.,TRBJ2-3,TGTGCCAGCAGTGAGGATAGCGGGGGGGCTGGTGATACGCAGTATTTT,CASSEDSGGAGDTQYF
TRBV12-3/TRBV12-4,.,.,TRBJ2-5,TGTGCCAGCAGACATGGGACCGAGGAGACCCAGTACTTC,CASRHGTEETQYF
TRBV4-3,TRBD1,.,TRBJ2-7,TGCGCCAGCAGCCAAGAATGGGACAGGGGATACGAGCAGTACTTC,CASSQEWDRGYEQYF
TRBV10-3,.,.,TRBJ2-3,TGTGCCATCAGTGGGTCGTCAATCTCGTTAACTAGCACAGATACGCAGTATTTT,CAISGSSISLTSTDTQYF
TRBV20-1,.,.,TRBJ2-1,TGCAGTGCCAGAAGGCCGAAGCAGTTCTTC,CSARRPKQFF
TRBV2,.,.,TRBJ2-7,TGTGCCAGCCAGTTACGAGAGGGGGAATCCTACAATGAGCAGTACTTC,CASQLREGESYNEQYF
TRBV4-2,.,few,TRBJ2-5,TGTGCCAGCAGCCAAGTAGGACTACCCCCGCAAGAGACCCAGTACTTC,CASSQVGLPPQETQYF
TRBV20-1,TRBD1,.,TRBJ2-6,TGCAGTGCCGGAACAGGGGTCTTCTCTGGGGCCAACGTCCTGACTTTC,CSAGTGVFSGANVLTF
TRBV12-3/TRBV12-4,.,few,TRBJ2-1,TGTGCCAGCACCCTATCGGGGGTGTACAATGAGCAGTTCTTC,CASTLSGVYNEQFF
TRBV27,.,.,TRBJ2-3,TGTGCCAGCAGTTGGGGTCCGGCAGATACGCAGTATTTT,CASSWGPADTQYF
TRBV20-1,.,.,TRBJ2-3,TGCAGTGCTACGAACAGGCGATCTAGCACAGATACGCAGTATTTT,CSATNRRSSTDTQYF
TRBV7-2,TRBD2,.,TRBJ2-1,TGTGCCAGCAGCTTACCGGGACTAGCGGGGGGGCGGGCTGAGCAGTTCTTC,CASSLPGLAGGRAEQFF
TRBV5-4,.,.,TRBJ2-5,TGTGCCAGCAGGAGATGGGCAGGACCCTCCCAAGAGACCCAGTACTTC,CASRRWAGPSQETQYF
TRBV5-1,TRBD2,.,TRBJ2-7,TGCGCCAGCAGCACCGGGACTACCCTTAGCTCCTACGAGCAGTACTTC,CASSTGTTLSSYEQYF
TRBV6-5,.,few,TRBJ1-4,TGTGCCAGCAGTACCGGGGTTGGGGAAAAACTGTTTTTT,CASSTGVGEKLFF
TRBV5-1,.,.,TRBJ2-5,TGCGCCAGCAGCTTGGCCGGCCCAGAACAAGAGACCCAGTACTTC,CASSLAGPEQETQYF
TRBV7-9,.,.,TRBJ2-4,TGTGCCAGCAGCTTAGTTGTTGCACGATCCAAAAACATTCAGTACTTC,CASSLVVARSKNIQYF